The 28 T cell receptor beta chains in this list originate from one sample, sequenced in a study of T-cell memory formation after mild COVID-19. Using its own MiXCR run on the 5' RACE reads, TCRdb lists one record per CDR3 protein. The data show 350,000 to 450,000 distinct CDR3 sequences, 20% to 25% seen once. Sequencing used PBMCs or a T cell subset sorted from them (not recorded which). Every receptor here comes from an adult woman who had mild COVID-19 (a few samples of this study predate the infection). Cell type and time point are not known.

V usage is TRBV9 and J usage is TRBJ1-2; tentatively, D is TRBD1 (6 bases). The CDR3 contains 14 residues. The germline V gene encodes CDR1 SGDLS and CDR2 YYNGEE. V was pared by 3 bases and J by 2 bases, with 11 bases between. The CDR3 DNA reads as TGTGCCAGCAGCGCCGGGACAAAAAACTATGGCTACACCTTC. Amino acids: CASSAGTKNYGYTF.

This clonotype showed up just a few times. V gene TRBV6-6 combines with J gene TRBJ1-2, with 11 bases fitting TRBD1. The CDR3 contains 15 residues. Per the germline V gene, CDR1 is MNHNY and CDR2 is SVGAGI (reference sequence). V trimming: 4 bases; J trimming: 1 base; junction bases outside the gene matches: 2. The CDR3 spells CASSSGTGGNYGYTF. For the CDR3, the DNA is TGTGCCAGCAGTTCCGGGACAGGGGGTAACTATGGCTACACCTTC.

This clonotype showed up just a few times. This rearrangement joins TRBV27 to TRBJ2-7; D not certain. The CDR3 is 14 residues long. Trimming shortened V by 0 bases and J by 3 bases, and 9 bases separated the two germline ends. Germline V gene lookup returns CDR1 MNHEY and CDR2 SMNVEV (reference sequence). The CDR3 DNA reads TGTGCCAGCAGTTTATCGAGGCAGAACTACGAGCAGTACTTC. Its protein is CASSLSRQNYEQYF.

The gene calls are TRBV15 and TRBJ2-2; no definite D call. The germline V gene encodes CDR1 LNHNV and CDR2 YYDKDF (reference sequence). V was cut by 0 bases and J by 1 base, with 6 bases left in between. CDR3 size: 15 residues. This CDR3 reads CATSRDGLNTGELFF. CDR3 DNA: TGTGCCACCAGCAGAGACGGATTGAACACCGGGGAGCTGTTTTTT. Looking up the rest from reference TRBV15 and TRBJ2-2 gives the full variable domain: DAMVIQNPRYQVTQFGKPVTLSCSQTLNHNVMYWYQQKSSQAPKLLFHYYDKDFNNEADTPDNFQSRRPNTSFCFLDIRSPGLGDTAMYLCATSRDGLNTGELFFGEGSRLTVL.

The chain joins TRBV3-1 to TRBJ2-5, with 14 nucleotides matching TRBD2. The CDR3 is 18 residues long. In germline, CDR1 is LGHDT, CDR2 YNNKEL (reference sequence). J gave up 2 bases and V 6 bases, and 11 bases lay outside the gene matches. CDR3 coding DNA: TGTGCCAGCAGTCGAAGACTAGCGGGGGGGCCGAGACAAGAGACCCAGTACTTC. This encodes CASSRRLAGGPRQETQYF.

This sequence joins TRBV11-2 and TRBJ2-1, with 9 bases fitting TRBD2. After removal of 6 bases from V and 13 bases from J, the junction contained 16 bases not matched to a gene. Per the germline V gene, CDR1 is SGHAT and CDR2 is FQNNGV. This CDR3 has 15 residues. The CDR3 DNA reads TGTGCCAGCAGTATTCATGGACTAGCGAAAGAGACACAGTTCTTC. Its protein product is CASSIHGLAKETQFF. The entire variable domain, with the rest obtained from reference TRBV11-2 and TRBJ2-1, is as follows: EAGVAQSPRYKIIEKRQSVAFWCNPISGHATLYWYQQILGQGPKLLIQFQNNGVVDDSQLPKDRFSAERLKGVDSTLKIQPAKLEDSAVYLCASSIHGLAKETQFFGPGTRLTVL.

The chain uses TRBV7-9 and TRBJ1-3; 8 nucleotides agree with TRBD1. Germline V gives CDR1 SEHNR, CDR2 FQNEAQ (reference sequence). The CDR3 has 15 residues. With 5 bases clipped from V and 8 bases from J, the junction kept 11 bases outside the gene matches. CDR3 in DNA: TGTGCCAGCAGCCCCAAGGACAGGGTCCGGGACACCATATATTTT. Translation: CASSPKDRVRDTIYF. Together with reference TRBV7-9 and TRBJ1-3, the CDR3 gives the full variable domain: DTGVSQNPRHKITKRGQNVTFRCDPISEHNRLYWYRQTLGQGPEFLTYFQNEAQLEKSRLLSDRFSAERPKGSFSTLEIQRTEQGDSAMYLCASSPKDRVRDTIYFGEGSWLTVV.

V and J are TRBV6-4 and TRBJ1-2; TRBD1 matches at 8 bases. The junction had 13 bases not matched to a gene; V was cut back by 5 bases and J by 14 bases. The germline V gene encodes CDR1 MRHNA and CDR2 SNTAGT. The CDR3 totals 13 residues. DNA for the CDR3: TGTGCCAGCAGTATTACTTCTGGACAGGGTAGGACCTTC. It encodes CASSITSGQGRTF.

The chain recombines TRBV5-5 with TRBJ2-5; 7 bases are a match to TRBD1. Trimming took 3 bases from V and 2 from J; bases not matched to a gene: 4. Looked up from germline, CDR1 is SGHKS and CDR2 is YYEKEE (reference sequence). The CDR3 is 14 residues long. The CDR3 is CASSSDREQETQYF. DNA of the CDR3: TGTGCCAGCAGCTCAGACAGGGAGCAAGAGACCCAGTACTTC.

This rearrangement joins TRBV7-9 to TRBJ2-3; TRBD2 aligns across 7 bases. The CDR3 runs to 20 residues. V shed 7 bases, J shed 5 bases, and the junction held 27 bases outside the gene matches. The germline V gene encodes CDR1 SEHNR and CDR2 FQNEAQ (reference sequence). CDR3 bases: TGTGCCAGCACCGTATGGGGGATTGGGCCGGGAGGAGTCCCCCAAGATACGCAGTATTTT. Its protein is CASTVWGIGPGGVPQDTQYF.

This CDR3 reads CASSGLGHLPTHYNEQFF. CDR3 coding DNA: TGTGCCAGCAGTGGCCTGGGACACCTTCCCACCCATTACAATGAGCAGTTCTTC. The rearrangement joins TRBV27 to TRBJ2-1; perhaps TRBD1 as D (6 bases). CDR3 length equals 18 residues. Germline V gene sequence: CDR1 MNHEY, CDR2 SMNVEV (reference sequence). V was trimmed by 5 bases and J by 4 bases, leaving 24 bases between them.

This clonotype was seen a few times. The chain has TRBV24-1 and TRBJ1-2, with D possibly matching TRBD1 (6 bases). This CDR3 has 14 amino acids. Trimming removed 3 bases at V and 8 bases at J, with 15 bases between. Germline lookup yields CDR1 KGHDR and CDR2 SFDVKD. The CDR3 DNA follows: TGTGCCACCAGTGATATTGGGGGGCCGGGAGGCTACACCTTC. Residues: CATSDIGGPGGYTF.

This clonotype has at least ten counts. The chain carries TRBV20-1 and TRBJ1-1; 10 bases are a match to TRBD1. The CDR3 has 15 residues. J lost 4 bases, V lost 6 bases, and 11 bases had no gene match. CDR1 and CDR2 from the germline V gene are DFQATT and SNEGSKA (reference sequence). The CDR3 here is CSASDRGTLVTEAFF. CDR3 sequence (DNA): TGCAGTGCCTCGGACAGGGGGACTTTGGTCACTGAAGCTTTCTTT.

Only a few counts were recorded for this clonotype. The CDR3 is CAISGGDSANYGYTF. CDR3 in DNA: TGTGCCATCAGCGGGGGGGACAGCGCTAACTATGGCTACACCTTC. This rearrangement joins TRBV10-3 to TRBJ1-2; 7 bases align to TRBD1. Germline lookup yields CDR1 ENHRY and CDR2 SYGVKD. After removal of 6 bases from V and 0 bases from J, the junction contained 7 bases not matched to a gene. The CDR3 has 15 amino acids.

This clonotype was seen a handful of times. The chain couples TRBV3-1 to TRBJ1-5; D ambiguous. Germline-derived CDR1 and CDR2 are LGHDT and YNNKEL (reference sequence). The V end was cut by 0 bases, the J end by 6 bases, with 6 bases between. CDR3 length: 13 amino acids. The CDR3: CASSQDRSQPQHF. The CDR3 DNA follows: TGTGCCAGCAGCCAAGATCGATCTCAGCCCCAGCATTTT.

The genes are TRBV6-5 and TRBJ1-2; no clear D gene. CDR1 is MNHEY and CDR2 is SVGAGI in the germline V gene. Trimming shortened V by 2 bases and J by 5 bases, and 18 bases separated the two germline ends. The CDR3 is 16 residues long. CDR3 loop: CASSYTSYGSRYGYTF. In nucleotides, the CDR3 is TGTGCCAGCAGTTACACCTCGTATGGGAGCAGATATGGCTACACCTTC.

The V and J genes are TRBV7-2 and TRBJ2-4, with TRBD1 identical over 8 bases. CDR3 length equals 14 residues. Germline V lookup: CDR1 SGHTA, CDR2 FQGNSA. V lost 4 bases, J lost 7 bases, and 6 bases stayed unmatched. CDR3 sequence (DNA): TGTGCCAGCAGCTCCCGGACAGGGTGGAACATTCAGTACTTC. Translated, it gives CASSSRTGWNIQYF.

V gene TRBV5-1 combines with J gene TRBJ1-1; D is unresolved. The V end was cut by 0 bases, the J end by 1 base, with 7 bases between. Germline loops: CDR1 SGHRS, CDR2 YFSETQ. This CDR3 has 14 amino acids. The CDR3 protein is CASSLVTANTEAFF. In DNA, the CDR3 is TGCGCCAGCAGCTTGGTGACGGCGAACACTGAAGCTTTCTTT.

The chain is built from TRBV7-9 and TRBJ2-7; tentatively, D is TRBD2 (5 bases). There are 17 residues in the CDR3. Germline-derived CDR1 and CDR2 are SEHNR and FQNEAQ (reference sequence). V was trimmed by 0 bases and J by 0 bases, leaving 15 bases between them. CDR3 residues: CASSLAPFSASSYEQYF. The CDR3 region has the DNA TGTGCCAGCAGCTTAGCCCCATTTAGCGCGAGCTCCTACGAGCAGTACTTC.

This CDR3 is CASSLPGTAYEQYF. The CDR3 DNA reads TGCGCCAGCAGCTTGCCCGGGACAGCCTACGAGCAGTACTTC. This chain links TRBV5-1 with TRBJ2-7, with 7 bases fitting TRBD1. Trimming cost V 1 base and J 2 bases; bases outside gene matches: 3. The germline CDR1 and CDR2 sequences are SGHRS and YFSETQ. The CDR3 has 14 amino acids.

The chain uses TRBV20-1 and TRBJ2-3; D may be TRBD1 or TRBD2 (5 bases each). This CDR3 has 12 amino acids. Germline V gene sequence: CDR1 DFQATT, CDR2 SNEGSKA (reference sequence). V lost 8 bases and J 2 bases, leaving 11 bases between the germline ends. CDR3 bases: TGCAGTCGGGGCTCAATCACAGATACGCAGTATTTT. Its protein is CSRGSITDTQYF.

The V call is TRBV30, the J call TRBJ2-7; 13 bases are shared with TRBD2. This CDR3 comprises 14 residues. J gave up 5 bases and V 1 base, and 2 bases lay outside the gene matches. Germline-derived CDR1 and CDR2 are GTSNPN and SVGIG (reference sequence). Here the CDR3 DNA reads TGTGCCTGGAGTGCGGGACTAGCGGGACACGAGCAGTACTTC. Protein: CAWSAGLAGHEQYF.

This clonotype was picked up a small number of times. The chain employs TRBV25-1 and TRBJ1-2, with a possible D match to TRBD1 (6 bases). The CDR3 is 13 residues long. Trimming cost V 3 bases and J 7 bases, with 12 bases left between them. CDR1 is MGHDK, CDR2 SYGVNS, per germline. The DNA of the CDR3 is TGTGCCAGCAGTGAGGGGGCACCCACTGGCTACACCTTC. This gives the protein CASSEGAPTGYTF.

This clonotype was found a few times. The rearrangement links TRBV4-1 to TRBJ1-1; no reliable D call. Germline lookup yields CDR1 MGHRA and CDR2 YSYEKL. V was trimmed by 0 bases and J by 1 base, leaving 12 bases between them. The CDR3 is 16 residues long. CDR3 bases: TGCGCCAGCAGCCAAGACCAGCTGGGATCGAACACTGAAGCTTTCTTT. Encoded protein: CASSQDQLGSNTEAFF.

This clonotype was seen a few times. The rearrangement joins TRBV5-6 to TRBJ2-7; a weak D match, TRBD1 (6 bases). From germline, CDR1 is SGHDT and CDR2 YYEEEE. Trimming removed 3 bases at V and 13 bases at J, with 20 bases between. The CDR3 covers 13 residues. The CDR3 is CASSSTGPTSSYF. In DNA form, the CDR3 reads TGTGCCAGCAGCTCGACAGGACCTACGAGCAGTTACTTC. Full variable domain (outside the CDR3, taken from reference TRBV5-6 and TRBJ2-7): DAGVTQSPTHLIKTRGQQVTLRCSPKSGHDTVSWYQQALGQGPQFIFQYYEEEERQRGNFPDRFSGHQFPNYSSELNVNALLLGDSALYLCASSSTGPTSSYFGPGTRLTVT.

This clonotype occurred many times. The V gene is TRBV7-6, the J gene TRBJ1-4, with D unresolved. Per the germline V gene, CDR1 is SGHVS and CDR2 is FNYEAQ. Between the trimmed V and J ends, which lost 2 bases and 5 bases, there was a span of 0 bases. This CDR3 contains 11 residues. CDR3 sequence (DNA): TGTGCCAGCAGCTTAAATGAAAAACTGTTTTTT. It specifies CASSLNEKLFF.

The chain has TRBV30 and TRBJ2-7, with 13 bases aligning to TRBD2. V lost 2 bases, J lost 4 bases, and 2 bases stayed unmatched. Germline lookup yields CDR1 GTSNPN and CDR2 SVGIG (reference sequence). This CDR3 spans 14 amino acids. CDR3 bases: TGTGCCTGGAGTTTGGGACTAGCGGGGTACGAGCAGTACTTC. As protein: CAWSLGLAGYEQYF.

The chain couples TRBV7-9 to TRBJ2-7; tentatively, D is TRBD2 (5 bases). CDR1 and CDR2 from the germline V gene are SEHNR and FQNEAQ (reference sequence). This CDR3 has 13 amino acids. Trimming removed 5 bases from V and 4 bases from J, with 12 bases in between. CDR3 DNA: TGTGCCAGCAGCATAAGCGGCGCATACGAGCAGTACTTC. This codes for CASSISGAYEQYF.